A selection of T cell receptor beta chains follows, all from one sample in a study. In TCRdb, the RT-PCR reads were re-called with MiXCR into one record per CDR3 protein. Here the sample spans more than 550,000 distinct CDR3 sequences, approximately 14% being singletons. The specimen was memory CD4+ T cells from blood. The receptors were gathered from a female donor in good health, serving as a healthy control. CDR3s include the opening cysteine and the closing phenylalanine or tryptophan. A D gene is named only where the DNA matches it firmly. Only part of the rows carry a size: once, few, many, or a class if the clone is expanded.

- | TRBJ1-2 | TRBV27 | - | TGTGCCAGCAGTTTTGGGTCCCGGGGGGCCTATGGCTACACCTTC | CASSFGSRGAYGYTF
- | TRBJ1-2 | TRBV20-1 | - | TGCAGTGTGTCAACACCAGGGGATGGCTACACCTTC | CSVSTPGDGYTF
few | TRBJ2-5 | TRBV28 | - | TGTGCCAGCAGTTTAGTTGGGGGGAAGACCCAGTACTTC | CASSLVGGKTQYF
- | TRBJ2-3 | TRBV5-6 | TRBD2 | TGTGCCAGCAGCTTGCGACTAGCGGGGGGCCAGACAGATACGCAGTATTTT | CASSLRLAGGQTDTQYF
many | TRBJ2-6 | TRBV7-3 | - | TGTGCCAGCAGCTCCGCTGGGGCCAACGTCCTGACTTTC | CASSSAGANVLTF
- | TRBJ1-2 | TRBV7-3 | - | TGTGCCAGCAGCTTATCAAGAGGTTCTAATGGCTACACCTTC | CASSLSRGSNGYTF
- | TRBJ2-2 | TRBV24-1 | - | TGTGCCACAGAAGGGGGGACCGGGGAGCTGTTTTTT | CATEGGTGELFF
many | TRBJ1-2 | TRBV4-3 | - | TGCGCCAGCAGCCCAGCAGGGGTTGATGGCTACACCTTC | CASSPAGVDGYTF
- | TRBJ1-2 | TRBV20-1 | - | TGCAGTGCTAGTAATCCGGGCTATGGCTACACCTTC | CSASNPGYGYTF
many | TRBJ2-3 | TRBV9 | - | TGTGCCAGCAGCCTCACGGGAACCACAGATACGCAGTATTTT | CASSLTGTTDTQYF
- | TRBJ2-3 | TRBV18 | TRBD1 | TGTGCCAGCTCACCAGGTGAACGACAGGGGGCAAATACGCAGTATTTT | CASSPGERQGANTQYF
few | TRBJ2-2 | TRBV28 | TRBD1 | TGTGCCAGCAGTTTGCCGCCGGGACAGGGATTCACCGGGGAGCTGTTTTTT | CASSLPPGQGFTGELFF
- | TRBJ2-7 | TRBV20-1 | TRBD1 | TGCAGTGCTCGCCCGGACAGGGCGGCGAACGAGCAGTACTTC | CSARPDRAANEQYF
many | TRBJ2-3 | TRBV4-2 | TRBD2 | TGTGCCAGCAGCCGGAGCGGGAGCGGCCCGGATACGCAGTATTTT | CASSRSGSGPDTQYF
many | TRBJ1-1 | TRBV10-3 | - | TGTGCCATCAGTGAGTCGTACAGCACTGAAGCTTTCTTT | CAISESYSTEAFF
few | TRBJ1-2 | TRBV20-1 | - | TGCAGTGCTACGACACAGGGATTTGATGGCTACACCTTC | CSATTQGFDGYTF
few | TRBJ2-3 | TRBV6-5 | - | TGTGCCAGCAGGCGGGGGCCAAGCACAGATACGCAGTATTTT | CASRRGPSTDTQYF
- | TRBJ2-5 | TRBV5-4 | TRBD2 | TGTGCCAGCAGCTTGGATGGTGGCGGGGGGAAAGAGACCCAGTACTTC | CASSLDGGGGKETQYF
many | TRBJ1-1 | TRBV20-1 | - | TGCAGTGCTAGGGGATCGATGAACACTGAAGCTTTCTTT | CSARGSMNTEAFF
few | TRBJ1-1 | TRBV5-1 | TRBD1 | TGCGCCAGCAGCACCGGGACAGCTGGGTCCCACACTGAAGCTTTCTTT | CASSTGTAGSHTEAFF
few | TRBJ2-3 | TRBV7-2 | TRBD1 | TGTGCCAGCAGCTTACAGGGGGCGCAGGGCACAGATACGCAGTATTTT | CASSLQGAQGTDTQYF
- | TRBJ1-2 | TRBV10-3 | - | TGTGCCATCACCCCTCAACGGACAGCTAACTATGGCTACACCTTC | CAITPQRTANYGYTF
many | TRBJ1-2 | TRBV10-3 | - | TGTGCCATCGCTCGGGGCACCGAGGATGGCTACACCTTC | CAIARGTEDGYTF
many | TRBJ1-5 | TRBV12-3/TRBV12-4 | - | TGTGCCAGCAGATGGACAGAACATCAGCCCCAGCATTTT | CASRWTEHQPQHF
- | TRBJ2-3 | TRBV10-3 | - | TGTGCCATCAGTGACTCGACTGCAACTAGTGCAGATACGCAGTATTTT | CAISDSTATSADTQYF
few | TRBJ1-2 | TRBV7-2 | - | TGTGCCAGCAGCTTAAACAAAGGAGCAGGCTACACCTTC | CASSLNKGAGYTF
- | TRBJ2-3 | TRBV20-1 | TRBD2 | TGCAGTGCTACCTCGACTAGCGGGAGTAGGGCGGGTACGCAGTATTTT | CSATSTSGSRAGTQYF
- | TRBJ2-2 | TRBV5-1 | TRBD1 | TGCGCCAGCAGTCCGGGACAGGGGAAAATCGGGGAGCTGTTTTTT | CASSPGQGKIGELFF
- | TRBJ1-1 | TRBV20-1 | TRBD1 | TGCAGTACCCGACAGGGACACACTGAAGCTTTCTTT | CSTRQGHTEAFF